This entry lists 17 T cell receptor beta chains sequenced from one sample in a study of T cells after yellow fever vaccination. TCRdb recomputed calls from the 5' RACE reads with MiXCR, one row per CDR3 protein. The profile shows 300,000 to 400,000 distinct CDR3 sequences, 6.2% of them singletons. The specimen was PBMCs, collected 5 days after the yellow fever booster vaccination. The receptor set was obtained from a man aged 25-40 years who received the YFV17D yellow fever vaccine.

This clonotype was detected many times. This rearrangement joins TRBV5-1 to TRBJ2-3; 8 bases align to TRBD2. The CDR3 is 16 amino acids. V lost 0 bases to trimming and J lost 4 bases; unmatched junction nucleotides: 7. Germline V lookup: CDR1 SGHRS, CDR2 YFSETQ. The CDR3 coding sequence is TGCGCCAGCAGCTTGGCCGGGACTAGGGGGGCAGATACGCAGTATTTT. Translation gives CASSLAGTRGADTQYF.

The V call is TRBV27, the J call TRBJ2-2, with 10 nucleotides matching TRBD1. Per germline, CDR1 MNHEY and CDR2 SMNVEV (reference sequence). The CDR3 length is 14 residues. Trimming at V came to 6 bases and at J to 7 bases, leaving 5 bases not matched to a gene. CDR3 residues: CASRRDRGLGELFF. The DNA for the CDR3 is TGTGCCAGCAGACGTGACAGGGGGCTCGGGGAGCTGTTTTTT.

At least ten counts were recorded for this clonotype. The chain has TRBV6-1 and TRBJ2-3; D may correspond to TRBD1 or TRBD2 (6 bases each). Germline values: CDR1 MNHNS, CDR2 SASEGT. Trimming cost V 8 bases and J 5 bases, with 20 bases left between them. The CDR3 length is 15 residues. CDR3 loop: CASSWGQRAGDTQYF. The CDR3 DNA reads as TGTGCCAGCTCTTGGGGGCAGCGGGCAGGAGATACGCAGTATTTT.

This sequence joins TRBV28 and TRBJ1-5; maybe TRBD1 (6 bases). Trimming pared 5 bases from V and 0 bases from J, leaving 17 bases between. Per germline, CDR1 MDHEN and CDR2 SYDVKM. CDR3 length: 17 amino acids. CDR3 protein: CASSGRGVYHSNQPQHF. The DNA of the CDR3 is TGTGCCAGCAGTGGTAGGGGGGTATACCATAGCAATCAGCCCCAGCATTTT. The variable domain in full, with the rest retrieved from reference TRBV28 and TRBJ1-5, is DVKVTQSSRYLVKRTGEKVFLECVQDMDHENMFWYRQDPGLGLRLIYFSYDVKMKEKGDIPEGYSVSREKKERFSLILESASTNQTSMYLCASSGRGVYHSNQPQHFGDGTRLSIL.

This clonotype was recorded at least ten times. The chain carries TRBV7-2 and TRBJ1-5; 11 bases agree with TRBD1. This CDR3 spans 15 amino acids. V shed 5 bases, J shed 5 bases, and the junction held 5 bases outside the gene matches. Germline-derived CDR1 and CDR2 are SGHTA and FQGNSA. CDR3 DNA sequence: TGTGCCAGCAGCCCCCGGACAGGGGGCGATCAGCCCCAGCATTTT. The encoded protein is CASSPRTGGDQPQHF.

This clonotype was counted only a few times. The chain has TRBV7-6 and TRBJ2-7; D is undetermined. CDR3 length equals 14 residues. Germline V lookup: CDR1 SGHVS, CDR2 FNYEAQ. Between the trimmed V and J ends, which lost 1 base and 0 bases, there was a span of 7 bases. For the CDR3, the DNA is TGTGCCAGCAGCTTAGAGGGTTACTCCTACGAGCAGTACTTC. It translates to CASSLEGYSYEQYF.

This clonotype has a handful of counts. The CDR3: CASSLTLGETQYF. DNA for the CDR3: TGTGCCAGCAGCCTTACTTTAGGAGAGACCCAGTACTTC. This chain joins TRBV6-5 and TRBJ2-5; unclear D gene. In germline, CDR1 is MNHEY, CDR2 SVGAGI. The CDR3 has 13 residues. Trimming left V 6 bases short and J 4 bases short, with 12 bases between.

The sample holds a few counts of this clonotype. The J gene is TRBJ2-5, the V gene TRBV28; D possibly corresponds to TRBD2 (6 bases). Germline CDR1 is MDHEN and CDR2 is SYDVKM. The CDR3 is 14 residues long. Trimming took off 6 bases at V and 6 bases at J, with 17 bases between the two ends. The CDR3 region has the DNA TGTGCCAGCAGACTCTCGACTAGTTACCAGACCCAGTACTTC. It is translated as CASRLSTSYQTQYF.

The chain has TRBV5-1 and TRBJ2-2, with unresolved D. The CDR3 covers 16 residues. Trimming pared 3 bases from V and 7 bases from J, leaving 19 bases between. CDR1 is SGHRS and CDR2 is YFSETQ in the germline V gene. The CDR3 region has the DNA TGCGCCAGCAGCTCCCAAACGGGCCCCCAGAGCGGGGAGCTGTTTTTT. Its translation: CASSSQTGPQSGELFF.

This clonotype occurred many times. This chain connects TRBV19 to TRBJ2-1, with 12 bases that match TRBD1. The V gene's germline CDR1 is LNHDA and CDR2 SQIVND (reference sequence). The junction had 3 bases not matched to a gene; V was cut back by 1 base and J by 8 bases. CDR3 length: 15 residues. The CDR3 is CASSIVGTGGDEQFF. The DNA for the CDR3 is TGTGCCAGTAGTATAGTTGGGACAGGGGGCGATGAGCAGTTCTTC.

The rearrangement uses TRBV25-1 and TRBJ2-6, with D possibly being TRBD2 (5 bases). V lost 4 bases and J lost 0, with 13 bases in between. Germline CDR1 reads MGHDK; CDR2 reads SYGVNS. This CDR3 contains 17 residues. CDR3 in amino acids: CASSAQSGSSGANVLTF. Written as DNA, the CDR3 is TGTGCCAGCAGTGCTCAAAGCGGAAGCTCTGGGGCCAACGTCCTGACTTTC.

This clonotype was detected many times. This chain joins TRBV7-9 and TRBJ1-1; 7 bases are a match to TRBD1. CDR3 size: 13 residues. Germline CDR1 SEHNR, CDR2 FQNEAQ (reference sequence). Losses at the gene ends were 6 bases for V and 10 bases for J; bases not matched to a gene: 11. CDR3 loop: CASSQTGPGGAFF. The CDR3 region has the DNA TGTGCCAGCAGTCAGACAGGGCCGGGCGGAGCTTTCTTT.

The chain couples TRBV10-3 to TRBJ2-1; a weak D match, TRBD1 (6 bases). Germline lookup yields CDR1 ENHRY and CDR2 SYGVKD. V was shortened by 0 bases and J by 5 bases, with 8 bases between the two germline ends. The CDR3 has 14 residues. In nucleotides, the CDR3 is TGTGCCATCAGTGAGTCTACAGGGAACAATGAGCAGTTCTTC. This gives the protein CAISESTGNNEQFF.

This clonotype was picked up many times. The V call is TRBV7-2, the J call TRBJ2-7; 8 bases match TRBD1. J lost 6 bases, V lost 3 bases, and 10 bases had no gene match. The CDR3 consists of 15 residues. Per the germline V gene, CDR1 is SGHTA and CDR2 is FQGNSA. This CDR3 is CASSFETGVASEQYF. The CDR3, as DNA: TGTGCCAGCAGCTTCGAGACAGGGGTCGCCTCCGAGCAGTACTTC.

The table lists this clonotype with a few counts. The rearrangement joins TRBV5-1 to TRBJ2-3; D is uncertain. The CDR3 has 14 residues. Germline V gene data show CDR1 as SGHRS and CDR2 as YFSETQ. The V and J ends lost 4 bases and 6 bases respectively, with 15 bases between them. The CDR3 DNA follows: TGCGCCAGCAGCCAACGGGTCGCTGGGGATACGCAGTATTTT. Translation gives CASSQRVAGDTQYF.

The chain joins TRBV5-6 to TRBJ2-2, with no clear D. The V gene's germline CDR1 is SGHDT and CDR2 YYEEEE. CDR3 length: 11 residues. V gave up 0 bases and J gave up 10 bases, with 4 bases separating them. CDR3 in amino acids: CASSLASELFF. The CDR3 DNA reads as TGTGCCAGCAGCTTGGCCTCGGAGCTGTTTTTT.

This clonotype was observed a few times. The gene calls are TRBV7-6 and TRBJ2-2, with a tentative D call TRBD1 (6 bases). The CDR3 is 14 residues long. The germline V gene has CDR1 SGHVS and CDR2 FNYEAQ. The V and J ends lost 6 bases and 6 bases respectively, with 14 bases between them. CDR3 sequence reads: CASRVTQGPGELFF. DNA of the CDR3: TGTGCCAGCAGGGTTACCCAGGGGCCCGGGGAGCTGTTTTTT.